This T cell receptor beta chain appears in the sequencing data of a study of T-cell reconstitution after alpha-beta-depleted transplantation in children. The V gene's germline CDR1 is MNHEY and CDR2 SMNVEV (reference sequence). CDR3 size: 14 residues. V was cut by 2 bases and J by 4 bases, with 11 bases left in between. Preparation of the TCRbeta library involved a method that used unique molecular identifiers. MiXCR was run by TCRdb on the PCR reads, yielding one entry per CDR3 protein. The repertoire holds approximately 500,000 distinct CDR3 sequences, with under 12% as singletons. This clonotype was detected ten times or more. The antigen is not known. Whole-study results and caveats: Expanded graft clones, several hundred of them, were reportedly the source of alpha-beta T cells about two months after transplant.

Sample: PBMCs, taken before TCRalphabeta/CD19-depleted stem cell transplant. This chain uses TRBV27 with TRBJ1-1, with D possibly matching TRBD1 (6 bases). This TCR came from a child aged 2 to 15 with inherited bone marrow failure, due to receive a stem cell transplant. The DNA of the CDR3 is TGTGCCAGCAGTTTAAGGACAGCGAGCACTGAAGCTTTCTTT. It translates to CASSLRTASTEAFF.